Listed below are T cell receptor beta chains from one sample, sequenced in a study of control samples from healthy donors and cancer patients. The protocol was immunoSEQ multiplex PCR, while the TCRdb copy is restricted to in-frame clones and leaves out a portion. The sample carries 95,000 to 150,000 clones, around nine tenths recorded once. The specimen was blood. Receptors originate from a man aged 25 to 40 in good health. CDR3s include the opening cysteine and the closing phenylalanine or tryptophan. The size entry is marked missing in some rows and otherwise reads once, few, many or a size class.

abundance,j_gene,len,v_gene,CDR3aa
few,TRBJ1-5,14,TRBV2,CASSAEVSNQPQHF
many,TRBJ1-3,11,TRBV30,CAWDRGNTIYF
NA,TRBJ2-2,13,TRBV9,CASSVLDTGELFF
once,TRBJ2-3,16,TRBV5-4,CASSATGSRSTDTQYF
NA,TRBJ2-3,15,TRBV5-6,CASSLTVRASDTQYF
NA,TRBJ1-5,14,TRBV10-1,CASSESSGDQPQHF
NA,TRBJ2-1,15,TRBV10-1,CASSEWLAGENEQFF
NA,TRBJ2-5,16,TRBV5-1,CASSLALAGGQETQYF
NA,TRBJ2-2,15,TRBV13,CASSLGDRVTGELFF
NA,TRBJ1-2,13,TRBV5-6,CASSSRQGYGYTF
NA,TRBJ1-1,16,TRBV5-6,CASSLQIKGLDSEAFF
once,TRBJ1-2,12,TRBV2,CASSPGQNGYTF
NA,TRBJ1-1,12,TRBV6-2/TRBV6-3,CASSYRGSRAFF
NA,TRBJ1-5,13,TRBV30,CAWSGAVNQPQHF
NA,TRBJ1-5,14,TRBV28,CASSLHRGNQPQHF
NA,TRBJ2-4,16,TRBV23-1,CASRNPSGRDKNIQYF
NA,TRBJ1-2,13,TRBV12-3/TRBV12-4,CASSRTLDYGYTF
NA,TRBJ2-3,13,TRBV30,CAWSASSSDTQYF
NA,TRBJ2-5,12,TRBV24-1,CATAGGLETQYF
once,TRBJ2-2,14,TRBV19,CASSIVGVNGELFF
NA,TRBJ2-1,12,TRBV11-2,CASSFAYNEQFF
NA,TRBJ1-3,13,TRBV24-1,CATSDPIGNTIYF
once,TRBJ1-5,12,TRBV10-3,CAIGRSNQPQHF
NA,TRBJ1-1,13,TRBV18,CASSPTEDTEAFF
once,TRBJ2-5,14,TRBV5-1,CASKDSRSQETQYF
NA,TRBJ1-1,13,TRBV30,CAWSVGVTTEAFF
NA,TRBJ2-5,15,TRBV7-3,CASSLKLAVQETQYF
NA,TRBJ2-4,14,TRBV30,CAWSDGQLRNIQYF
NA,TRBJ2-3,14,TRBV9,CASSVGQLTDTQYF
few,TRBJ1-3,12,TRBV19,CASRNSGNTIYF
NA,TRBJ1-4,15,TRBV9,CASSVGPGESEKLFF
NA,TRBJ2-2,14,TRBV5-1,CASSPTGSKGELFF
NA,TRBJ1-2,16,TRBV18,CASSPRAGGANYGYTF
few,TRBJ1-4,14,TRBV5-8,CASSPDRANEKLFF
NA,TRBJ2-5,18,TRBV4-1,CASSQDPGLAGGGETQYF
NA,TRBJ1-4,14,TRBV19,CASTRDTLTEKLFF
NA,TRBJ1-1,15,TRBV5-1,CASSLEVVRKTEAFF
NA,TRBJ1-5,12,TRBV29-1,CSARQGGQPQHF
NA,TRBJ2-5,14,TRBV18,CASSPREYQETQYF
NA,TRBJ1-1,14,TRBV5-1,CASSLRQLNTEAFF
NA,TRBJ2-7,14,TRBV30,CAWSVGTGGYEQYF
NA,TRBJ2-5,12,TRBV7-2,CASSPRGETQYF
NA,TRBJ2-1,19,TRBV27,CASRATGTSGEKLPGEQFF
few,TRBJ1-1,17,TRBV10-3,CAISELRDTRWNTEAFF
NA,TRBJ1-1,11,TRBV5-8,CASSLNTEAFF
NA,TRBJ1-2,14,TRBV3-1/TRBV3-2,CASSQDGANYGYTF